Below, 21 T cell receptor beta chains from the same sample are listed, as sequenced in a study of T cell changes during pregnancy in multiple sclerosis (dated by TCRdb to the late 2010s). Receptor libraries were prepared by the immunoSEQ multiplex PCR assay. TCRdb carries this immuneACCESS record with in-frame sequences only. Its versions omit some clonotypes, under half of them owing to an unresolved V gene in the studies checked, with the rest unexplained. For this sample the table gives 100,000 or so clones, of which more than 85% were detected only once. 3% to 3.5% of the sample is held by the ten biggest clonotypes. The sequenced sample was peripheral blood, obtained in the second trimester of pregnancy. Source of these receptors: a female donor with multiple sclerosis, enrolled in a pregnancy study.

This chain's CDR3 is CASSLRGIWNTEAFF. The CDR3 DNA reads as TGTGCCAGCAGCTTAAGGGGAATCTGGAACACTGAAGCTTTCTTT. The genes are TRBV11-1 and TRBJ1-1, with D perhaps matching TRBD1 (5 bases). Between the trimmed V and J ends, which lost 2 bases and 1 base, there was a span of 11 bases. CDR1 is SGHAT, CDR2 FQDESV, per germline (reference sequence). This CDR3 is built from 15 residues.

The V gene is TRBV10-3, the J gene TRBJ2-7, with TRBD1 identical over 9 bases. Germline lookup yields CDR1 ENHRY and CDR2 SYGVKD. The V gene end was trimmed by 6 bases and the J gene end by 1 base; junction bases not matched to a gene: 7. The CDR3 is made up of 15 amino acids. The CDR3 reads CAIRKSGTGSYEQYF. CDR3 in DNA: TGTGCCATCAGAAAGTCCGGGACAGGGTCCTACGAGCAGTACTTC.

Written as DNA, the CDR3 is TGTGCCAGCAGAGACGGCGGGCCATCGTCCTACGAGCAGTACTTC. Its translation: CASRDGGPSSYEQYF. This chain links TRBV28 with TRBJ2-7; a possible D gene is TRBD2 (5 bases). V was cut by 6 bases and J by 1 base, with 16 bases left in between. The CDR3 is 15 residues long. Germline loops: CDR1 MDHEN, CDR2 SYDVKM.

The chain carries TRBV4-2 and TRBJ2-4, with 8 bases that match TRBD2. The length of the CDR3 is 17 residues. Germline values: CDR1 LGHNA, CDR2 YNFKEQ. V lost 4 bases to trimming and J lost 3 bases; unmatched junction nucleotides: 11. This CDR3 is CASSPRTLADNKNIQYF. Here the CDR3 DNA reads TGTGCCAGCAGCCCCCGAACACTAGCGGATAACAAAAACATTCAGTACTTC.

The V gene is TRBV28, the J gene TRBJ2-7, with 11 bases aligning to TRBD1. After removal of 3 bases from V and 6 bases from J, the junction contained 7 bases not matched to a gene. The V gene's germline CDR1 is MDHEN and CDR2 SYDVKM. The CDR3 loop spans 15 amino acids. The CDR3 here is CASSLWGQGVVEQYF. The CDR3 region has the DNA TGTGCCAGCAGTTTGTGGGGACAGGGGGTGGTCGAGCAGTACTTC.

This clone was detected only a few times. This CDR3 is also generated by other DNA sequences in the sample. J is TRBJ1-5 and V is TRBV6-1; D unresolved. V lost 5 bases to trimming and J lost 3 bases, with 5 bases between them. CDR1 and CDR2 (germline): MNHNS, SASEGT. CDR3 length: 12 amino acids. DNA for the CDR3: TGTGCCAGCAGTTTATCCAATCAGCCCCAGCATTTT. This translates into CASSLSNQPQHF.

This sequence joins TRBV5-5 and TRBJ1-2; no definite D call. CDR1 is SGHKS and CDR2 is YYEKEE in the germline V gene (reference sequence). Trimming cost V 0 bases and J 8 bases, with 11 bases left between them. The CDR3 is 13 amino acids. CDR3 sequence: CASSLVEKRGYTF. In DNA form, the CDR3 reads TGTGCCAGCAGCTTGGTAGAAAAGCGGGGCTACACCTTC.

DNA of the CDR3: TGTGCCAGCAGGCCTACCCCGTCCTACGAGCAGTACTTC. Protein: CASRPTPSYEQYF. The J gene is TRBJ2-7, the V gene TRBV28, with unresolved D. The CDR3 covers 13 residues. Germline assignment: CDR1 MDHEN and CDR2 SYDVKM. Trimming removed 6 bases at V and 1 base at J, with 10 bases between.

As DNA, the CDR3 is TGTGCCAGTAGTATAGATGGGCCGGGGATGGATTACGAGCAGTACTTC. Residues: CASSIDGPGMDYEQYF. This chain joins TRBV19 and TRBJ2-7, with D possibly matching TRBD2 (5 bases). V was clipped by 0 bases and J by 4 bases, with 16 bases between them. CDR1 is LNHDA, CDR2 SQIVND, per germline (reference sequence). CDR3 length equals 16 residues.

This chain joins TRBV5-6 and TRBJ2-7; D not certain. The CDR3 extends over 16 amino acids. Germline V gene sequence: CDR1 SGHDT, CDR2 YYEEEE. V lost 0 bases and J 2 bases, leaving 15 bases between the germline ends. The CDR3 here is CASSLANGLPAYEQYF. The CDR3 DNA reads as TGTGCCAGCAGCTTGGCCAATGGCCTCCCTGCCTACGAGCAGTACTTC.

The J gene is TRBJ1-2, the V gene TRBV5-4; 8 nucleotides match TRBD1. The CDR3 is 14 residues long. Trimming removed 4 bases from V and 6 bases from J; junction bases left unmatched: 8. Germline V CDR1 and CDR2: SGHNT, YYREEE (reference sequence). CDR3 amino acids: CASSVDRGRNGYTF. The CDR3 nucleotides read TGTGCCAGCAGCGTTGACAGGGGAAGGAATGGCTACACCTTC.

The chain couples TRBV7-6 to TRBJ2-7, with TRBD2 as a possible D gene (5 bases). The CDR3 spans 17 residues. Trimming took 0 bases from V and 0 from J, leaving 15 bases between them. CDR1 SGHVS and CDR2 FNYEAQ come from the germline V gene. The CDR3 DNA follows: TGTGCCAGCAGCTTAGCGTCAGGAGCGGATAGCTCCTACGAGCAGTACTTC. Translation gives CASSLASGADSSYEQYF.

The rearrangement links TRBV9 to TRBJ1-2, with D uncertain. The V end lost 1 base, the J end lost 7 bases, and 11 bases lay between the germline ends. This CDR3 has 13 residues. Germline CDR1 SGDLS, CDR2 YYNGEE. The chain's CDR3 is CASSVTLRGGYTF. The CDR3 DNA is TGTGCCAGCAGCGTAACTCTTAGAGGTGGCTACACCTTC.

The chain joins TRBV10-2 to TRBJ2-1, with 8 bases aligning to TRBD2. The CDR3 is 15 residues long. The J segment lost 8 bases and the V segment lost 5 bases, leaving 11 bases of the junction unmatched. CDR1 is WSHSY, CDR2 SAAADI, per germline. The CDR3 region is CASSMSGRVSHEQFF. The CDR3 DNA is TGCGCCAGCAGTATGTCCGGGAGGGTAAGCCATGAGCAGTTCTTC.

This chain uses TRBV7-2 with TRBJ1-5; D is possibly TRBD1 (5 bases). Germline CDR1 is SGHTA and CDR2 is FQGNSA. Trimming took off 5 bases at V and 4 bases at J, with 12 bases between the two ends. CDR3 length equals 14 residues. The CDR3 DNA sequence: TGTGCCAGCAGCCCCTGGGGACTGAATCAGCCCCAGCATTTT. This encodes CASSPWGLNQPQHF.

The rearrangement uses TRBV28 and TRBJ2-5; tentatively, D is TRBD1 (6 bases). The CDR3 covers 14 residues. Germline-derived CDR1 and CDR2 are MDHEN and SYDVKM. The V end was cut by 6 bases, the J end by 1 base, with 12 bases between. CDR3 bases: TGTGCCAGCAGGGGGACACAGGGCCAAGAGACCCAGTACTTC. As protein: CASRGTQGQETQYF.

The CDR3 DNA sequence: TGTGCCATCACGCGAGGTGGGGGGGCCACTGAAGCTTTCTTT. This translates into CAITRGGGATEAFF. The rearrangement joins TRBV10-3 to TRBJ1-1; D may be TRBD1 (6 bases). This CDR3 comprises 14 residues. In germline, CDR1 is ENHRY, CDR2 SYGVKD. Trimming removed 7 bases at V and 4 bases at J, with 16 bases between.

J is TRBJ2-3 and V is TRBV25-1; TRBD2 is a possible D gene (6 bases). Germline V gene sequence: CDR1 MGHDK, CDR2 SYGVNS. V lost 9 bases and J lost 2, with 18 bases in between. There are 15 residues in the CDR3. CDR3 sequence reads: CASLGWRGNTDTQYF. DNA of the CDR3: TGTGCCAGTTTGGGGTGGAGGGGCAACACAGATACGCAGTATTTT.

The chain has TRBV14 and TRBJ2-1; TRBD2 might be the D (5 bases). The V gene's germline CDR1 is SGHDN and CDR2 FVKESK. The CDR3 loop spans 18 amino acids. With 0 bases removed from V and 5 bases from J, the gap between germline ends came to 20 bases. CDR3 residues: CASSQDFWRSKKHNEQFF. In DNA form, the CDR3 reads TGTGCCAGCAGCCAAGATTTTTGGAGGAGCAAGAAACACAATGAGCAGTTCTTC.

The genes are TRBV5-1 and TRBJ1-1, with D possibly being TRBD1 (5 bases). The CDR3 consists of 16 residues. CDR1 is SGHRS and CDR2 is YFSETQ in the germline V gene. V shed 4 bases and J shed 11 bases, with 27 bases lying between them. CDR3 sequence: CASSKDITGFPLRAFF. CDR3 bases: TGCGCCAGCAGCAAGGATATTACAGGTTTTCCCTTGAGGGCTTTCTTT. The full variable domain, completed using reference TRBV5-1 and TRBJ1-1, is KAGVTQTPRYLIKTRGQQVTLSCSPISGHRSVSWYQQTPGQGLQFLFEYFSETQRNKGNFPGRFSGRQFSNSRSEMNVSTLELGDSALYLCASSKDITGFPLRAFFGQGTRLTVV.

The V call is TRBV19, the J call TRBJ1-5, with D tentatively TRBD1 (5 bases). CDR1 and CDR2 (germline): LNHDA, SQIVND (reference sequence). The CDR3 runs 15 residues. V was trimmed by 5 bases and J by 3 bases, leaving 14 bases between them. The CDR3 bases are TGTGCCAGTAGTGAGTATCTGACAGTCAATCAGCCCCAGCATTTT. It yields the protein CASSEYLTVNQPQHF.